This T cell receptor (beta chain) was found in a study of T-cell memory formation after mild COVID-19. The overall study: Most TCR clusters belonged to a single donor.

Findings and caveats of the study: The study found balanced CD4/CD8 in clones contracting day 15 to 85 and a CD4+ lean in later expanders. The appearance of some responding clones in pre-infection memory suggested that cross-reactive memory joined. CD4+ contracting clones were found mainly in CM and EM, and CD8+ ones in EMRA.

On this clonotype: Its antigen is unidentified.

CDR3 length: 16 residues. V lost 5 bases, J lost 7 bases, and 11 bases stayed unmatched. Germline V gene lookup returns CDR1 SEHNR and CDR2 FQNEAQ (reference sequence). TCRdb re-called the 5' RACE reads through MiXCR, storing one row per CDR3 protein. The table includes under 250,000 distinct CDR3 sequences, around a tenth detected once. The specimen sequenced was PBMCs or a T cell subset sorted from them (not recorded which). The receptor's source is a man aged 18 to 30 who had mild COVID-19 (a few samples of this study predate the infection). Cell type and time point are not known. The rearrangement uses TRBV7-9 and TRBJ1-4, with 9 bases aligning to TRBD1. The CDR3: CASSPRQTGGVEKLFF. Written as DNA, the CDR3 is TGTGCCAGCAGCCCTCGTCAGACAGGGGGTGTTGAAAAACTGTTTTTT.